These 14 T cell receptor beta chains share one sample of origin, sequenced in a study of blood T cell repertoires in COVID-19. Repertoires were generated with immunoSEQ multiplex PCR, while TCRdb's copy carries only in-frame clones and drops some. The table has roughly 100,000 clones, approximately 88% seen once. Material: peripheral blood. These receptors were obtained from a human donor in a cohort sampled during active COVID-19.

The rearrangement links TRBV6-5 to TRBJ2-7; no clear D. V was pared by 5 bases and J by 2 bases, with 7 bases between. The CDR3 consists of 12 residues. The germline V gene encodes CDR1 MNHEY and CDR2 SVGAGI. The DNA for the CDR3 is TGTGCCAGCAGTCTTACAGCCTACGAGCAGTACTTC. Its translation: CASSLTAYEQYF.

The rearrangement links TRBV5-4 to TRBJ1-6; no reliable D call. This CDR3 region has 14 residues. Per the germline V gene, CDR1 is SGHNT and CDR2 is YYREEE (reference sequence). Trimming took off 0 bases at V and 7 bases at J, with 8 bases between the two ends. The CDR3 spells CASSLDSLNSPLHF. The CDR3 DNA is TGTGCCAGCAGCTTGGACAGCTTGAATTCACCCCTCCACTTT.

The V and J genes are TRBV2 and TRBJ2-2; maybe TRBD2 (5 bases). Trimming shortened V by 6 bases and J by 0 bases, and 8 bases separated the two germline ends. In germline, CDR1 is SNHLY, CDR2 FYNNEI. The CDR3 consists of 14 residues. CDR3 sequence (DNA): TGTGCCAGCAGGTTGACTACGAACACCGGGGAGCTGTTTTTT. Protein sequence: CASRLTTNTGELFF.

The chain employs TRBV19 and TRBJ1-6, with 9 bases matching TRBD1. J gave up 5 bases and V 4 bases, and 0 bases lay outside the gene matches. The CDR3 loop spans 14 amino acids. CDR1 LNHDA and CDR2 SQIVND come from the germline V gene (reference sequence). The CDR3 here is CASSRDRDNSPLHF. The DNA of the CDR3 is TGTGCCAGTAGTAGGGACAGGGATAATTCACCCCTCCACTTT.

This chain joins TRBV10-3 and TRBJ1-1; TRBD1 matches at 9 bases. CDR3 length: 14 residues. The germline V gene encodes CDR1 ENHRY and CDR2 SYGVKD. The V and J ends lost 10 bases and 11 bases, in that order; junction bases with no gene match: 17. CDR3 nucleotides: TGTGCCAGCGGGACAGGGAACCCCCTCTCTCAGGCTTTCTTT. Protein product: CASGTGNPLSQAFF.

This rearrangement joins TRBV2 to TRBJ2-7, with 7 bases matching TRBD2. Trimming removed 3 bases from V and 5 bases from J; junction bases left unmatched: 1. Germline lookup yields CDR1 SNHLY and CDR2 FYNNEI. This CDR3 has 12 amino acids. The CDR3 protein is CASSDRGDEQYF. In DNA, the CDR3 is TGTGCCAGCAGTGATCGGGGGGACGAGCAGTACTTC. Full variable domain (rest looked up from reference TRBV2 and TRBJ2-7): EPEVTQTPSHQVTQMGQEVILRCVPISNHLYFYWYRQILGQKVEFLVSFYNNEISEKSEIFDDQFSVERPDGSNFTLKIRSTKLEDSAMYFCASSDRGDEQYFGPGTRLTVT.

The gene calls are TRBV3-1 (or the pseudogene TRBV3-2) and TRBJ2-5; 10 bases fit TRBD2. Unmatched junction bases numbered 4, after V lost 5 bases and J lost 4 bases. The CDR3 is 14 residues long. Germline V gene sequence: CDR1 LGHDT, CDR2 YNNKEL (reference sequence). CDR3 in amino acids: CASSGLAGAETQYF. CDR3 bases: TGTGCCAGCAGCGGGCTAGCGGGGGCAGAGACCCAGTACTTC.

The chain carries TRBV5-1 and TRBJ2-5; 7 positions agree with TRBD2. The CDR3 sequence is 15 residues long. Germline-derived CDR1 and CDR2 are SGHRS and YFSETQ. The V and J ends lost 5 bases and 0 bases, in that order; junction bases with no gene match: 7. The CDR3 sequence is CASSSTSRNQETQYF. DNA of the CDR3: TGCGCCAGCAGTTCGACTAGCAGAAACCAAGAGACCCAGTACTTC.

V is TRBV21-1 and J is TRBJ1-2; TRBD1 is taken as the D call from the table, unchecked against the DNA. TRBV21-1 is labeled a pseudogene. The CDR3 length is 16 residues. The CDR3, as DNA: TGTGCCAGCTGGAAATGTAGGATCAGGCTGGGCTATGGCTACACCTTC. It is translated as CASWKCRIRLGYGYTF.

The chain links TRBV5-5 to TRBJ1-1; tentative D call: TRBD1 (6 bases). V lost 3 bases and J lost 5, with 17 bases in between. This CDR3 is 15 amino acids long. Germline CDR1 SGHKS, CDR2 YYEKEE (reference sequence). In nucleotides, the CDR3 is TGTGCCAGCAGCTCCCAGATAGGGGGAGTGACTGAAGCTTTCTTT. Amino acid sequence: CASSSQIGGVTEAFF.

The gene calls are TRBV5-4 and TRBJ1-1; D remains ambiguous. V lost 1 base and J lost 6, with 13 bases in between. This CDR3 has 14 amino acids. Germline CDR1 and CDR2: SGHNT and YYREEE (reference sequence). The CDR3: CASSLRVGGAEAFF. CDR3 nucleotides: TGTGCCAGCAGCTTGAGGGTGGGCGGGGCTGAAGCTTTCTTT.

The V and J genes are TRBV11-1 and TRBJ1-1; no reliable D call. The germline V gene has CDR1 SGHAT and CDR2 FQDESV (reference sequence). This CDR3 has 13 amino acids. V lost 1 base, J lost 4 bases, and 7 bases lay in between. CDR3 loop: CASSLDQITEAFF. DNA of the CDR3: TGTGCCAGCAGCTTAGACCAGATCACTGAAGCTTTCTTT.

The CDR3 reads CASSLMASGGASGEQYF. The CDR3 nucleotides read TGCGCCAGCAGCTTAATGGCTAGCGGGGGGGCCTCGGGAGAGCAGTACTTC. The chain couples TRBV5-1 to TRBJ2-7; TRBD2 aligns across 12 bases. The V and J ends lost 2 bases and 7 bases, in that order; junction bases with no gene match: 13. CDR3 length: 17 residues. Germline CDR1 SGHRS, CDR2 YFSETQ.

This chain uses TRBV5-8 with TRBJ2-5; 7 nucleotides match TRBD1. The CDR3 runs to 16 residues. J gave up 4 bases and V 2 bases, and 11 bases lay outside the gene matches. Looked up from germline, CDR1 is SGHTS and CDR2 is YDEGEE. The CDR3 spells CASSLNRQGSLETQYF. CDR3 nucleotide sequence: TGTGCCAGCAGCTTAAACCGACAGGGTAGTCTAGAGACCCAGTACTTC.